The 7 T cell receptor beta chains listed next were all sequenced from one sample in a study of T cell clusters in autoimmune cytopenias. TRB rearrangements were amplified by touch-down multiplex PCR with mixed TRB-A/B primers. TCRdb reprocessed the multiplex PCR reads; each CDR3 protein has one entry and no DNA is given. The table lists roughly 7,400 distinct CDR3 sequences, with roughly 18% in the top ten. TRB amplification used approximately 250 ng of peripheral blood genomic DNA. This sample was shared with a second study, whose subject was T cell repertoires in aging, cancer and after chemotherapy.

Sample: peripheral blood. These receptors came from a human donor in good health.

The chain combines TRBV20-1 with TRBJ2-7; no DNA is available, so the TRBD2 call from TCRdb remains unchecked. The CDR3 has 14 amino acids. The germline V gene encodes CDR1 DFQATT and CDR2 SNEGSKA (reference sequence). The CDR3 here is CSASWGDGNYEQYF.

This clonotype ranks as medium-sized in terms of frequency. The J gene is TRBJ2-7, the V gene TRBV6-2 or TRBV6-3; lacking DNA, the TRBD1 call made by TCRdb goes unchecked. In germline, CDR1 is MNHEY, CDR2 SVGEGT. The CDR3 sequence is 16 residues long. CDR3 sequence: CASSYPRQGLAYEQYF.

The chain uses TRBV5-6 and TRBJ2-2. Germline CDR1 and CDR2: SGHDT and YYEEEE. The CDR3 extends over 15 amino acids. The CDR3 protein is CASSLPTGNTGELFF.

According to its frequency, this clonotype is medium-sized (0.01 to 0.1%). The V and J genes are TRBV30 and TRBJ2-7; TCRdb outputs TRBD2, but without DNA this stays unchecked. CDR1 is GTSNPN, CDR2 SVGIG, per germline (reference sequence). This CDR3 comprises 15 residues. The chain's CDR3 is CAWSAGTLSSYEQYF.

The chain recombines TRBV19 with TRBJ2-2; TCRdb's D call of TRBD1 is untestable without DNA. CDR3 length equals 18 residues. Germline V gene sequence: CDR1 LNHDA, CDR2 SQIVND (reference sequence). CDR3 protein: CASSIIDRGPANTGELFF.

This clonotype is identified as medium-sized from frequency. V usage is TRBV19 and J usage is TRBJ1-2. CDR1 and CDR2 from the germline V gene are LNHDA and SQIVND (reference sequence). The length of the CDR3 is 13 residues. The CDR3 loop reads CASSIQGPYGYTF.

The CDR3 loop is CASSTGTGVFYGYTF. This chain uses TRBV19 with TRBJ1-2; the D call of TRBD1 rests on TCRdb alone, since no DNA is present to check it. CDR1 is LNHDA, CDR2 SQIVND, per germline (reference sequence). The CDR3 is 15 residues long.